This T cell receptor beta chain was sequenced in a study of T cells in Graves' hyperthyroidism and ophthalmopathy. CDR1 SNHLY and CDR2 FYNNEI come from the germline V gene. The CDR3 runs to 16 residues. Unmatched junction bases numbered 12, after V lost 6 bases and J lost 2 bases. This clonotype has just a few counts. Antigen: not known. Amplification of TCR beta CDR3 regions used RNA as the template. With the HTBI primer set, the TCR CDR3 went through a first round of RT-PCR. TCRdb itself ran the multiplex PCR reads through MiXCR, one entry per CDR3 protein. Of 560,000 or so distinct CDR3 sequences detected, 40% to 55% appear once; the ten largest clones hold nearly 8.5%. Study-wide results and limits: Most clonotypes expanded in the thyroid (above 0.001) were also present in blood.

This clonotype originated in a woman aged 18 to 35 with Graves' hyperthyroidism. Sequenced material: peripheral blood or thyroid tissue (not recorded which). The chain combines TRBV2 with TRBJ2-7, with TRBD1 matching 8 bases. The CDR3 protein is CASRSQGASGTYEQYF. In DNA form, the CDR3 reads TGTGCCAGCAGATCCCAGGGGGCAAGCGGAACCTACGAGCAGTACTTC.